This is a list of T cell receptor beta chains from one sample in a study of shared clonotypes between healthy human individuals. The table came from immunoSEQ multiplex PCR; TCRdb's copy has only in-frame clones and leaves some out. The sample carries over 800,000 clones, around 93% recorded once. The specimen sequenced was naive CD8+ T cells sorted from blood. These receptors were taken from a man under 40 in good health. Each CDR3 is given with its conserved first and last residue. Each record gives: V gene, CDR3 protein.

v_call: TRBV5-1; cdr3_aa: CASSLAGLSGNTIYF
v_call: TRBV11-2; cdr3_aa: CASSLLASRGPQETQYF
v_call: TRBV2; cdr3_aa: CASSGPGQYF
v_call: TRBV27; cdr3_aa: CASSHASGSSYEQYF
v_call: TRBV28; cdr3_aa: CASSFRRGSSYNEQFF
v_call: TRBV4-3; cdr3_aa: CASSPFSSGSATYEQYF
v_call: TRBV2; cdr3_aa: CASQGTIDEQYF
v_call: TRBV27; cdr3_aa: CASSLWAGNYGYTF
v_call: TRBV7-3; cdr3_aa: CASSLGGATTGELFF
v_call: TRBV25-1; cdr3_aa: CASSALGRYEQYF
v_call: TRBV11-2; cdr3_aa: CASSQGTSGLTYNEQFF